A selection of T cell receptor beta chains follows, all from one sample in a study of CD8 T cells in ankylosing spondylitis. TCRdb re-called the 5' RACE reads with MiXCR, one entry per CDR3 protein. Here the sample spans under 150,000 distinct CDR3 sequences, 7.5% to 9.5% being singletons. The specimen was synovial fluid, either unsorted or a sorted T cell fraction (not recorded which). The source is a male donor with ankylosing spondylitis. The CDR3 runs from the conserved cysteine through the conserved F or W. Fields, in order: D gene, J gene, clone size, V gene, CDR3 length, CDR3 protein, CDR3 DNA. The D gene is left open where the match is weak. Not every row has a clone size; where given, it reads once, few, many or a size class.

TRBD1 TRBJ2-2 many TRBV12-3/TRBV12-4 14 CATQRDRGTGELFF TGTGCCACCCAAAGAGACAGGGGGACCGGGGAGCTGTTTTTT
NA TRBJ2-3 many TRBV9 14 CASSVAPSTDTQYF TGTGCCAGCAGCGTGGCCCCTAGCACAGATACGCAGTATTTT
NA TRBJ1-1 many TRBV2 13 CASSEGGNTEAFF TGTGCCAGCAGTGAAGGAGGGAACACTGAAGCTTTCTTT
TRBD2 TRBJ2-5 few TRBV7-9 16 CASSRGLAGEQETQYF TGTGCCAGCAGCCGGGGACTAGCGGGAGAGCAAGAGACCCAGTACTTC
NA TRBJ1-5 many TRBV7-2 14 CASSLSRDNQPQHF TGTGCCAGCAGCTTAAGCAGGGACAATCAGCCCCAGCATTTT
NA TRBJ1-3 medium-sized TRBV7-2 16 CASSFQPPTGGNTIYF TGTGCCAGCAGCTTTCAGCCCCCAACAGGGGGAAACACCATATATTTT
NA TRBJ2-3 many TRBV12-3/TRBV12-4 13 CASKQGGTDTQYF TGTGCCAGCAAACAGGGTGGGACAGATACGCAGTATTTT
NA TRBJ1-5 many TRBV12-3/TRBV12-4 12 CASSFSRQPQHF TGTGCCAGCAGTTTTAGCAGGCAGCCCCAGCATTTT
NA TRBJ1-2 NA TRBV6-1 13 CASSEVWADGYTF TGTGCCAGCAGTGAAGTCTGGGCTGATGGCTACACCTTC
TRBD1 TRBJ1-2 few TRBV2 14 CASSEGARGNGYTF TGTGCCAGCAGTGAAGGGGCCAGGGGGAATGGCTACACCTTC
NA TRBJ2-1 many TRBV6-5 13 CAVGGASYNEQFF TGTGCCGTAGGTGGAGCCTCCTACAATGAGCAGTTCTTC
NA TRBJ1-2 few TRBV20-1 13 CSARRQQNYGYTF TGCAGTGCTAGAAGGCAGCAGAACTATGGCTACACCTTC
NA TRBJ2-6 many TRBV20-1 16 CSARDFQGDGANVLTF TGCAGTGCTAGAGATTTCCAGGGAGATGGGGCCAACGTCCTGACTTTC
TRBD1 TRBJ2-7 many TRBV2 13 CASGGTGAYEQYF TGTGCCAGCGGGGGGACAGGGGCCTACGAGCAGTACTTC
NA TRBJ2-1 NA TRBV29-1 14 CSVGIVRRYNEQFF TGCAGCGTTGGGATAGTGCGTAGGTACAATGAGCAGTTCTTC
NA TRBJ2-1 NA TRBV4-2 15 CASSQGAGSSDEQFF TGTGCCAGCAGCCAGGGGGCGGGTTCGAGTGATGAGCAGTTCTTC
NA TRBJ1-5 NA TRBV20-1 19 CSASRGIQGLYYSNQPQHF TGCAGTGCTAGTCGAGGAATACAGGGCTTATATTATAGCAATCAGCCCCAGCATTTT
TRBD2 TRBJ2-2 few TRBV15 18 CATSAPGLAGANTGELFF TGTGCCACCAGCGCCCCGGGACTAGCGGGGGCGAACACCGGGGAGCTGTTTTTT
NA TRBJ2-3 few TRBV20-1 12 CSARDRADTQYF TGCAGTGCTAGAGATCGGGCAGATACGCAGTATTTT
TRBD1 TRBJ2-1 many TRBV15 17 CATSRDLWTGGNNEQFF TGTGCCACCAGCAGAGATCTCTGGACAGGGGGGAACAATGAGCAGTTCTTC
TRBD2 TRBJ2-5 many TRBV4-1 17 CASSQARIGTRKETQYF TGCGCCAGCAGCCAAGCTCGAATCGGGACTAGGAAAGAGACCCAGTACTTC
NA TRBJ2-5 many TRBV3-1 15 CASSPTQGLQETQYF TGTGCCAGCAGCCCTACCCAGGGGCTCCAAGAGACCCAGTACTTC
TRBD2 TRBJ2-5 many TRBV15 13 CATTQRGMETQYF TGTGCCACTACGCAGCGGGGGATGGAGACCCAGTACTTC
NA TRBJ1-1 many TRBV7-8 14 CASSFERRNTEAFF TGTGCCAGCAGCTTTGAACGGAGGAACACTGAAGCTTTCTTT
NA TRBJ2-3 once TRBV20-1 18 CCARFTGVKHISTDTQYF TGCTGTGCTAGATTCACGGGAGTCAAACACATCAGCACAGATACGCAGTATTTT
NA TRBJ2-7 many TRBV9 15 CASSVEVALVNEQYF TGTGCCAGCAGCGTAGAGGTAGCATTGGTGAACGAGCAGTACTTC
NA TRBJ2-3 NA TRBV11-1 16 CASSLFLQKSTDTQYF TGTGCCAGCAGCTTATTTTTACAGAAGAGCACAGATACGCAGTATTTT
TRBD1 TRBJ2-2 NA TRBV10-3 15 CAISDNRGNTGELFF TGTGCCATCAGTGACAACAGGGGGAACACCGGGGAGCTGTTTTTT
NA TRBJ2-7 few TRBV7-2 15 CASSLLQGGGYEQYF TGTGCCAGCAGCTTACTCCAGGGGGGCGGCTACGAGCAGTACTTC
NA TRBJ1-2 few TRBV5-1 15 CASSLAPRSNYGYTF TGCGCCAGCAGCTTGGCCCCGCGTTCTAACTATGGCTACACCTTC
NA TRBJ1-5 few TRBV19 13 CASSSRPDQPQHF TGTGCCAGTAGTTCTCGCCCCGATCAGCCCCAGCATTTT
TRBD1 TRBJ2-1 many TRBV2 12 CASSSDRGEQFF TGTGCCAGCAGTTCCGACAGGGGTGAGCAGTTCTTC
NA TRBJ2-1 few TRBV6-4 13 CASSDTELNEQFF TGTGCCAGCAGTGACACCGAGTTGAATGAGCAGTTCTTC
TRBD2 TRBJ2-7 many TRBV27 13 CASKRGGPYEQYF TGTGCCAGCAAGCGGGGGGGCCCCTACGAGCAGTACTTC
TRBD2 TRBJ2-5 few TRBV20-1 16 CSARDPLAGDRETQYF TGCAGTGCTAGAGATCCCCTAGCGGGAGATCGAGAGACCCAGTACTTC
NA TRBJ2-7 few TRBV29-1 11 CSVRDTYEQYF TGCAGCGTTCGGGACACCTACGAGCAGTACTTC
NA TRBJ2-7 many TRBV6-2/TRBV6-3 16 CASSSMVRESSYEQYF TGTGCCAGCAGCTCTATGGTCAGGGAAAGCTCCTACGAGCAGTACTTC
NA TRBJ1-4 NA TRBV11-1 13 CASSLASNEKLFF TGTGCCAGCAGCTTAGCCTCTAATGAAAAACTGTTTTTT
NA TRBJ1-5 many TRBV19 15 CASTPGHHSNQPQHF TGTGCCAGTACCCCAGGGCACCATAGCAATCAGCCCCAGCATTTT
TRBD1 TRBJ2-1 once TRBV20-1 15 CSAPPGGWSYNEQFF TGCAGTGCACCCCCAGGGGGCTGGTCCTACAATGAGCAGTTCTTC
TRBD1 TRBJ1-5 many TRBV28 14 CASSPTGLNQPQHF TGTGCCAGCAGTCCGACAGGGCTCAATCAGCCCCAGCATTTT
NA TRBJ2-3 few TRBV24-1 16 CATSDPLQQITDTQYF TGTGCCACCAGTGACCCCTTACAGCAGATTACAGATACGCAGTATTTT
NA TRBJ1-5 NA TRBV10-1 13 CASSPGSNQPQHF TGCGCCAGCAGCCCCGGGTCGAATCAGCCCCAGCATTTT
TRBD1 TRBJ1-4 many TRBV12-3/TRBV12-4 15 CASSSLQGAAEKLFF TGTGCCAGCAGTTCCTTACAGGGGGCTGCTGAAAAACTGTTTTTT
NA TRBJ2-1 many TRBV7-9 14 CASSLDRSYNEQFF TGTGCCAGCAGCTTAGACCGGTCCTACAATGAGCAGTTCTTC
TRBD1 TRBJ1-2 many TRBV7-2 16 CASTRGGTGLHYGYTF TGTGCCAGCACCAGGGGCGGGACAGGGTTGCACTATGGCTACACCTTC
NA TRBJ2-3 many TRBV7-2 11 CASSMYDTQYF TGTGCCAGCAGCATGTATGATACGCAGTATTTT
TRBD2 TRBJ2-1 many TRBV20-1 13 CRPLSGNYNEQFF TGCAGGCCCCTTAGCGGGAACTACAATGAGCAGTTCTTC
TRBD1 TRBJ1-5 many TRBV6-4 15 CASSEGTDSHQPQHF TGTGCCAGCAGTGAAGGGACAGATTCGCATCAGCCCCAGCATTTT
NA TRBJ2-5 NA TRBV24-1 13 CATSSPETETQYF TGTGCCACCAGTTCACCAGAGACCGAGACCCAGTACTTC
NA TRBJ2-5 many TRBV5-1 13 CASSLGAEETQYF TGCGCCAGCAGCTTGGGTGCGGAGGAGACCCAGTACTTC
NA TRBJ1-1 NA TRBV7-9 12 CASSFHSAAAFF TGTGCCAGCAGCTTCCATAGCGCCGCGGCTTTCTTT
TRBD2 TRBJ2-1 many TRBV20-1 16 CSALGLAGSSYNEQFF TGCAGTGCCTTGGGACTAGCGGGTAGCTCCTACAATGAGCAGTTCTTC
TRBD1 TRBJ2-7 NA TRBV9 14 CASSAWDRSAEQYF TGTGCCAGCAGCGCCTGGGACAGGTCCGCCGAGCAGTACTTC
NA TRBJ2-2 few TRBV5-1 15 CASSISGQGNGELFF TGCGCCAGCAGCATAAGCGGGCAAGGGAACGGGGAGCTGTTTTTT